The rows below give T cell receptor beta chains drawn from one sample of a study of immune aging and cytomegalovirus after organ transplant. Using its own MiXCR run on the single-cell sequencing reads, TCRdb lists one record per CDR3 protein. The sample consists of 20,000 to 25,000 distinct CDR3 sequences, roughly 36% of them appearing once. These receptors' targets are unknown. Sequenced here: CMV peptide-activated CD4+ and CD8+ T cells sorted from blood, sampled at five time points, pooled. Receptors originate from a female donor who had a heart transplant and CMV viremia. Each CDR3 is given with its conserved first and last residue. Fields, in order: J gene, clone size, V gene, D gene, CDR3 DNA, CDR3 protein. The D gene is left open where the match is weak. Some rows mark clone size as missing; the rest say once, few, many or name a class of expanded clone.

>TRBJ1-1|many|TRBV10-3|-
TGTGCCATCAGTGACCCGGGACACTTGAACACTGAAGCTTTCTTT
CAISDPGHLNTEAFF
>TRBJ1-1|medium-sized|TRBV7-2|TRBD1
TGTGCCAGCAGCTTTAATCGACAGGGAACTTTCTTT
CASSFNRQGTFF
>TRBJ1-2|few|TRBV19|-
TGTGCCAGTAGTAGGGTTGATGGCTACACCTTC
CASSRVDGYTF
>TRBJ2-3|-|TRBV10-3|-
TGTGCCATCTTGGAACCGGGGAACACAGATACGCAGTATTTT
CAILEPGNTDTQYF
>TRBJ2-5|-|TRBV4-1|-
TGCGCCGTAGCCGGGACCGAGGCGGTGGGTGAGACCCAGTACTTC
CAVAGTEAVGETQYF
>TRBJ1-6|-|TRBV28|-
TGTGCCAGCAGCCCTCAAGGGCAGGCTCGTGATTCACCCCTCCACTTT
CASSPQGQARDSPLHF
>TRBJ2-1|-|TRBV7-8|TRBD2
TGTGCCAGCGGCTTAGTCGGTAGCGGGCTTAGGGATGAACAGCTCTTC
CASGLVGSGLRDEQLF
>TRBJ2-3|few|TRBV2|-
TGTGCCAGCAGTCCGATTCTAGATACGCAGTATTTT
CASSPILDTQYF
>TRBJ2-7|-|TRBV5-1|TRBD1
TGCGCCAGCAGCGAGGCCGGGACAGGGAACAACGAGCAGTACTTC
CASSEAGTGNNEQYF
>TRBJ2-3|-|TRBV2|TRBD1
TGCGCCAGCAGTGACAGGGAAGTTCCGGCCACAGACACGCGGTATTTT
CASSDREVPATDTRYF
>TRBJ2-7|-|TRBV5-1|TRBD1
TGCGCCAGCAGCTCAGGGACAGGCGCCTACGAGCAGTACTTC
CASSSGTGAYEQYF
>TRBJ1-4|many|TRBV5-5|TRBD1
TGTGCCAGCGGAAACCGGGACAGTGAAAAACTGTTTTTT
CASGNRDSEKLFF
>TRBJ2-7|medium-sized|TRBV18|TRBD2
TGTGCCAGCTCACCGCGGGGGACTTTACGCGAGCAGTACTTC
CASSPRGTLREQYF
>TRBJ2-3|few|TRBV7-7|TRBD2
TGTGCCAGCAGCCCACTAGCGCAGGGCACAGATACGCAGTATTTT
CASSPLAQGTDTQYF
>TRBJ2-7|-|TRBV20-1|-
TGCAGTGCCAGTGGGCTAGTGGGAGACGGGCAGTACTTC
CSASGLVGDGQYF
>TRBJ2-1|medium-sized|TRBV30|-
TGTGCCTGGAATCCTGACGGGAGCGCCTACAATGAGCAGTTCTTC
CAWNPDGSAYNEQFF
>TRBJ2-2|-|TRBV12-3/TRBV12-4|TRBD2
TGTGCCAGCAGTTTCCCCCAGACCATAGCGGGAGTCAACACCGGGGAGCTGTTTTTT
CASSFPQTIAGVNTGELFF
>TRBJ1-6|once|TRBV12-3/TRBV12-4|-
TGTGCCAGCAGTTACAGGGACACCCTCCACTTT
CASSYRDTLHF
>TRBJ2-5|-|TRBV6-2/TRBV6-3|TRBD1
TGTGCCAGCAGACCCCCACGGGACAGGGAGACCCAGTACTTC
CASRPPRDRETQYF
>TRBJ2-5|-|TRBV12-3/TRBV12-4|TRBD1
TGTGCCAGCAGCAGGACAGGGAAAAATCAAGAGACCCAGTACTTC
CASSRTGKNQETQYF
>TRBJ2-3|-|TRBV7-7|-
TGCGCCAGCAGCTTAGGGCCGGAGACTACCAGCACAGATACGCAGCATTTC
CASSLGPETTSTDTQHF
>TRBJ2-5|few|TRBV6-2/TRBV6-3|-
TGTGCCAGCAGTCAATGGGTGGGAGAGACCCAGTACTTC
CASSQWVGETQYF
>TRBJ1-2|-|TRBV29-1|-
TGCAGCGTTGTTGAAGTGACCGTTTATGGCTACACCTTC
CSVVEVTVYGYTF
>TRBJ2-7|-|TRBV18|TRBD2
TGTGCCAGCTCACCACCGAGCGGGGACGAGCAGTACTTC
CASSPPSGDEQYF
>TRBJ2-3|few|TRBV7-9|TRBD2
TGTGCCAGCAGCTTATCGACTAGCGGAACAGATACGCAGTATTTT
CASSLSTSGTDTQYF
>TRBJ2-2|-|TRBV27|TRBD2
TGTGCCAGCAGTGTCGGGGGGGAGTCCGGGGAGCTGTTTTTT
CASSVGGESGELFF
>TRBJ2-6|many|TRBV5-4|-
TGTGCCAGCAGTCGCGGAGAGACTGGGGCCAACGTCCTGACTTTC
CASSRGETGANVLTF
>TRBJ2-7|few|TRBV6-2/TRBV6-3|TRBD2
TGTGCCAGCAGGGAACAACGTGGGGCTAGCGGTAACTCCTACGAGCAGTACTTC
CASREQRGASGNSYEQYF
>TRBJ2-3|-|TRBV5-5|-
TGTGCCAGCAGCTTGGCCCAAGGGGATACGCAGTATTTT
CASSLAQGDTQYF
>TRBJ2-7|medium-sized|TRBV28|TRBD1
TGTGCCAGCAGTCCAACTCGGGACAGGGGCTACGAGCAGTACTTC
CASSPTRDRGYEQYF
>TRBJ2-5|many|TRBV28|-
TGTTCCAGCAGCCTATTTAACAGGGGGGGGCCGGAGACCCAGTACTTC
CSSSLFNRGGPETQYF
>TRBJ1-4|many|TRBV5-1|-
TGCGCCAGCAGCGTGGGACCTACAACTAATGAAAAACTGTTTTTT
CASSVGPTTNEKLFF
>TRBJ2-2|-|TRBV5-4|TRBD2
TGTGCCAGTAGCCCGGGACTAGCGGGAGCCGATGGAGCCGGGGAGCTGCTTTTT
CASSPGLAGADGAGELLF
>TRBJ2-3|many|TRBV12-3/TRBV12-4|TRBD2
TGTGCCAGCAGTCCGGGGAGACTAGCGGGAGTGAAAGATACGCAGTATTTT
CASSPGRLAGVKDTQYF
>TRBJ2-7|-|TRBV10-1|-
TGCGCCAGCAGTGAGTCGATCCCCTCCGGTGAGCAGTACTTC
CASSESIPSGEQYF
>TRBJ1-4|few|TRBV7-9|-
TGTGCCAGCAGCTCCCCAAGTGCAACTAATGAAAAACTGTTTTTT
CASSSPSATNEKLFF
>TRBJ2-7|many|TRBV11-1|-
TGTGCCAGCAGCTTAGGCCTGCGCTACGAGCAGTACTTC
CASSLGLRYEQYF
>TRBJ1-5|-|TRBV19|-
TGTGCCAGTCAAGGAGGGAGTCCCGGGCAGCCCCAGCATTTT
CASQGGSPGQPQHF
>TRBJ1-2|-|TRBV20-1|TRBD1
TGCCGTGCTAGAGATCCGACAGGGGAATACTGTGGCTACACCTTC
CRARDPTGEYCGYTF
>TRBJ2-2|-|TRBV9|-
TGTGCCAGCACCCCCTGGGAGGGGGCGGGCACCGGGGAGCTGTTTTTT
CASTPWEGAGTGELFF
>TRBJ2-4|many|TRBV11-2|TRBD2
TGTGCCAGCAGCCGGGGGGGGCGGCAGTACTTC
CASSRGGRQYF
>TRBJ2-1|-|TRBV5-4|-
TGTGCCAGCAGCTTGATAGCGATCCACAATGAGCAGATCTTC
CASSLIAIHNEQIF
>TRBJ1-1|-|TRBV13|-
TGTGCCAGCAGGGTACAGGGGAACACTGAAGCTTTCTTT
CASRVQGNTEAFF